Listed here are 31 T cell receptor beta chains from one sample, sequenced in a study of regulatory T cells in long-lasting Graves disease. Through Arm-PCR of CDR3 regions and iRepertoire HTBI primers, TCR beta libraries were built. TCRdb redid the calling of the multiplex PCR reads with MiXCR, one entry per CDR3 protein. The data contain a few hundred thousand distinct CDR3 sequences, 20% to 25% of them singletons. Specified time point: newly diagnosed GD, antithyroid drugs for less than 3 months. Extracted PBMC RNA gave rise to the TCR library. The sample in question was peripheral blood mononuclear cells (PBMCs), obtained at new diagnosis, from a patient treated with antithyroid drugs. These receptors were collected from a female donor with Graves disease.

On this clonotype: Compared with germline, one end of the junction differs, possibly owing to a read error. This chain links TRBV7-2 with TRBJ2-1; 7 bases line up with TRBD2. Germline V lookup: CDR1 SGHTA, CDR2 FQGNSA. The CDR3 is 13 amino acids. The CDR3 nucleotides read TGTGCCAGCAGCCCCGGGAGGAGCAATGAGCAGCTCTTC. Its translation is CASSPGRSNEQLF.

This clonotype was seen at least ten times. V is TRBV7-9 and J is TRBJ2-3; no reliable D call. Per germline, CDR1 SEHNR and CDR2 FQNEAQ (reference sequence). Trimming removed 0 bases from V and 1 base from J, with 8 bases in between. CDR3 length equals 15 residues. CDR3 protein: CASSLALPGTDTQYF. In DNA form, the CDR3 reads TGTGCCAGCAGCTTAGCGCTTCCGGGCACAGATACGCAGTATTTT.

The table lists this clonotype with many counts. Written as DNA, the CDR3 is TGCAGTGCCCCTCCCGGGGCTAGGGGGGAGACCCAGTACTTC. Its protein is CSAPPGARGETQYF. The chain joins TRBV20-1 to TRBJ2-5; D perhaps matches TRBD1 (6 bases). V shed 6 bases and J shed 5 bases, with 19 bases lying between them. Germline V gene sequence: CDR1 DFQATT, CDR2 SNEGSKA (reference sequence). CDR3 length: 14 amino acids.

This sequence joins TRBV30 and TRBJ2-5; D uncertain. Germline CDR1 is GTSNPN and CDR2 is SVGIG (reference sequence). V was shortened by 0 bases and J by 4 bases, with 9 bases between the two germline ends. The length of the CDR3 is 13 residues. DNA of the CDR3: TGTGCCTGGAGTGTCAGGCTAGGAGAGACCCAGTACTTC. This translates into CAWSVRLGETQYF.

This clonotype was seen ten or more times. The V and J genes are TRBV18 and TRBJ1-1; D is unresolved. The V gene lost 6 bases and the J gene lost 4 bases, with 9 bases spanning the gap. The CDR3 covers 12 residues. In germline, CDR1 is KGHSH, CDR2 LQKENI. CDR3 sequence (DNA): TGTGCCAGCTCGGGGAGGGCCACTGAAGCTTTCTTT. It encodes CASSGRATEAFF.

A few counts support this clonotype. In nucleotides, the CDR3 is TGTGCCAGCAGTGAAGGGACAGGGGGCACGAACACTGAAGCTTTCTTT. Protein: CASSEGTGGTNTEAFF. The chain joins TRBV25-1 to TRBJ1-1, with 12 bases matching TRBD1. V shed 2 bases and J 1 base; nucleotides not matched to a gene: 2. Germline V gives CDR1 MGHDK, CDR2 SYGVNS. The CDR3 consists of 16 residues.

To note about this clonotype: Being one base from a much bigger clone, this may be a read error. This sequence joins TRBV28 and TRBJ2-7; the match to TRBD1 covers 10 bases. Germline assignment: CDR1 MDHEN and CDR2 SYDVKM. V lost 10 bases, J lost 2 bases, and 8 bases stayed unmatched. CDR3 length equals 14 residues. CDR3 region: CAIRTGQGAYEQYF. The CDR3 coding sequence is TGTGCCATTAGGACCGGACAGGGGGCCTACGAGCAGTACTTC. Full variable domain (rest looked up from reference TRBV28 and TRBJ2-7): DVKVTQSSRYLVKRTGEKVFLECVQDMDHENMFWYRQDPGLGLRLIYFSYDVKMKEKGDIPEGYSVSREKKERFSLILESASTNQTSMYLCAIRTGQGAYEQYFGPGTRLTVT.

This clonotype has ten or more counts. The chain employs TRBV20-1 and TRBJ1-1; TRBD1 matches 10 bases. CDR1 is DFQATT, CDR2 SNEGSKA, per germline (reference sequence). This CDR3 comprises 14 residues. The J segment lost 5 bases and the V segment lost 6 bases, leaving 9 bases of the junction unmatched. The CDR3 reads CSAPPGTGVTEAFF. The CDR3 coding sequence is TGCAGTGCGCCTCCCGGGACAGGGGTAACTGAAGCTTTCTTT.

This clonotype was seen ten or more times. The chain employs TRBV9 and TRBJ2-1; no firm D call. The CDR3 runs to 15 residues. Germline CDR1 reads SGDLS; CDR2 reads YYNGEE. V lost 0 bases and J lost 0, with 7 bases in between. In nucleotides, the CDR3 is TGTGCCAGCAGCGTAGAAGGGATCTCCTACAATGAGCAGTTCTTC. It translates to CASSVEGISYNEQFF.

This clonotype has only a few counts. A much larger clone is a single base away; this may be a read error. The chain combines TRBV20-1 with TRBJ2-1; 7 bases map to TRBD1. Germline V gives CDR1 DFQATT, CDR2 SNEGSKA (reference sequence). The CDR3 contains 16 residues. This CDR3 reads CSARDPLGGGNNEQSF. The CDR3 DNA reads TGCAGTGCTAGAGATCCGTTAGGGGGCGGAAACAATGAGCAGTCCTTC.

This clonotype has a handful of counts. The chain recombines TRBV11-3 with TRBJ2-7; D not resolved. V lost 1 base to trimming and J lost 4 bases, with 8 bases between them. CDR1 and CDR2 from the germline V gene are SGHNT and YENEEA. CDR3 length equals 13 residues. CDR3 sequence reads: CASSLVHQYEQYF. The DNA for the CDR3 is TGTGCCAGCAGCTTAGTACACCAGTACGAGCAGTACTTC. Using reference TRBV11-3 and TRBJ2-7 for the parts outside the CDR3, the full variable domain is EAGVVQSPRYKIIEKKQPVAFWCNPISGHNTLYWYLQNLGQGPELLIRYENEEAVDDSQLPKDRFSAERLKGVDSTLKIQPAELGDSAVYLCASSLVHQYEQYFGPGTRLTVT.

This clonotype came up many times. The V gene is TRBV30, the J gene TRBJ1-2; TRBD1 is a possible D gene (5 bases). CDR1 is GTSNPN, CDR2 SVGIG, per germline (reference sequence). The V and J ends lost 1 base and 5 bases respectively, with 11 bases between them. CDR3 length: 13 amino acids. The CDR3 DNA follows: TGTGCCTGGAGTGGTGCGGCAGGGTATGGCTACACCTTC. This sequence encodes CAWSGAAGYGYTF.

This clonotype came up many times. The CDR3 protein is CASSLRGPLHF. CDR3 nucleotides: TGTGCCAGCAGTTTGAGGGGACCCCTCCACTTT. This chain links TRBV27 with TRBJ1-6; a weak D match, TRBD1 (5 bases). The CDR3 runs 11 residues. Per the germline V gene, CDR1 is MNHEY and CDR2 is SMNVEV (reference sequence). Trimming pared 3 bases from V and 12 bases from J, leaving 6 bases between.

The chain joins TRBV12-3 or TRBV12-4 to TRBJ2-3, with 10 bases identical to TRBD2. CDR3 length equals 13 residues. V dropped 9 bases and J dropped 1; count of bases not matched to a gene: 1. The CDR3 DNA sequence: TGTGCCAGTGGACTAGCGGGCACAGATACGCAGTATTTT. This translates into CASGLAGTDTQYF.

This clonotype was picked up many times. For the CDR3, the DNA is TGTGCCAGCAGCGTGACAGGGGTTTGGGGCAATCAGCCCCAGCATTTT. It codes for CASSVTGVWGNQPQHF. V and J are TRBV2 and TRBJ1-5; 8 bases match TRBD1. Germline CDR1 is SNHLY and CDR2 is FYNNEI. Trimming at V came to 6 bases and at J to 2 bases, leaving 9 bases not matched to a gene. The CDR3 spans 16 residues.

This clonotype was recorded a few times. V usage is TRBV4-3 and J usage is TRBJ2-7; 9 positions agree with TRBD1. Germline-derived CDR1 and CDR2 are LGHNA and YSLEER. This CDR3 contains 17 residues. With 0 bases clipped from V and 2 bases from J, the junction kept 8 bases outside the gene matches. Here the CDR3 reads CASSQEVGQGFPYEQYF. The CDR3 DNA follows: TGCGCCAGCAGCCAAGAGGTAGGACAGGGGTTTCCCTACGAGCAGTACTTC.

Regarding this clonotype: With only one base between it and a far larger clone, this is likely a read error. The chain is built from TRBV10-1 and TRBJ2-7, with 7 bases matching TRBD2. From germline, CDR1 is WNHNN and CDR2 SYGVQD (reference sequence). CDR3 length: 16 residues. CDR3 nucleotides: TGTGCCAGCGTCCCCTCGGCGGGAGAGTCTTCCTACGAGCAGTACTTC. Translation: CASVPSAGESSYEQYF.

The table lists this clonotype with many counts. V and J are TRBV6-2 or TRBV6-3 and TRBJ1-2; tentative D call: TRBD1 (5 bases). Deletions cut 6 bases from V and 3 bases from J, with 8 bases between. This CDR3 is 12 amino acids long. CDR1 and CDR2 from the germline V gene are MNHEY and SVGEGT. CDR3 protein: CASSLQDYGYTF. For the CDR3, the DNA is TGTGCCAGCAGCTTACAGGACTATGGCTACACCTTC.

About this clonotype: This may arise from a read error, as a much more abundant clone is one base away. The chain combines TRBV27 with TRBJ1-2; TRBD1 matches at 7 bases. The CDR3 length is 14 residues. Per germline, CDR1 MNHEY and CDR2 SMNVEV (reference sequence). J was trimmed by 5 bases and V by 5 bases; bases with no gene match: 8. The CDR3 bases are TGTGCCAGCAGTGACTACGGGACAGATTATGGCTACACCTTC. This sequence encodes CASSDYGTDYGYTF.

This clonotype was seen ten or more times. V and J are TRBV4-3 and TRBJ2-7; 10 positions agree with TRBD1. The CDR3 is made up of 15 amino acids. Germline V CDR1 and CDR2: LGHNA, YSLEER. V dropped 1 base and J dropped 3; count of bases not matched to a gene: 3. CDR3 sequence reads: CASSQGTGGSYEQYF. CDR3 nucleotide sequence: TGCGCCAGCAGCCAAGGGACAGGGGGTAGCTACGAGCAGTACTTC.

This clonotype occurred many times. The rearrangement uses TRBV4-1 and TRBJ1-1; D unresolved. Deletions cut 5 bases from V and 0 bases from J, with 13 bases between. Germline values: CDR1 MGHRA, CDR2 YSYEKL. This CDR3 has 15 amino acids. CDR3 sequence reads: CASSSRTDLNTEAFF. CDR3 nucleotide sequence: TGCGCCAGCAGCTCCCGGACCGATCTGAACACTGAAGCTTTCTTT.

This clonotype was seen at least ten times. The chain is built from TRBV20-1 and TRBJ2-6; D uncertain. The germline V gene has CDR1 DFQATT and CDR2 SNEGSKA (reference sequence). The CDR3 covers 15 residues. The V end was cut by 3 bases, the J end by 0 bases, with 9 bases between. CDR3 loop: CSASGRTSGANVLTF. CDR3 sequence (DNA): TGCAGTGCTAGCGGTAGGACCTCTGGGGCCAACGTCCTGACTTTC.

This clonotype was counted a few times. The gene calls are TRBV5-1 and TRBJ2-5; no definite D call. CDR1 is SGHRS, CDR2 YFSETQ, per germline. Between the trimmed V and J ends, which lost 2 bases and 0 bases, there was a span of 8 bases. This CDR3 is built from 14 residues. In DNA form, the CDR3 reads TGCGCCAGCAGCTTCATACCGGACCAAGAGACCCAGTACTTC. Its translation is CASSFIPDQETQYF.

This clonotype was recorded many times. This chain links TRBV5-1 with TRBJ1-1; D gene unclear. Germline V gives CDR1 SGHRS, CDR2 YFSETQ. V lost 4 bases to trimming and J lost 4 bases, with 8 bases between them. This CDR3 region has 12 residues. The CDR3 loop reads CASSLNPTEAFF. The CDR3 bases are TGCGCCAGCAGCCTGAATCCCACTGAAGCTTTCTTT.

This clonotype was found many times. The chain couples TRBV5-1 to TRBJ2-7; no firm D call. The CDR3 is 14 amino acids. The V gene's germline CDR1 is SGHRS and CDR2 YFSETQ. V was clipped by 4 bases and J by 6 bases, with 17 bases between them. The CDR3 DNA reads as TGCGCCAGCAGCCTCCGGACCATCAACGGCGAGCAGTACTTC. Its translation: CASSLRTINGEQYF.

A few counts support this clonotype. The genes are TRBV20-1 and TRBJ2-1; 11 nucleotides match TRBD2. The CDR3 consists of 14 residues. CDR1 is DFQATT, CDR2 SNEGSKA, per germline (reference sequence). After removal of 5 bases from V and 6 bases from J, the junction contained 6 bases not matched to a gene. CDR3 protein: CSAETSGNPNEQFF. DNA of the CDR3: TGCAGTGCTGAGACTAGCGGGAACCCCAATGAGCAGTTCTTC.

The sample holds many counts of this clonotype. The chain has TRBV7-8 and TRBJ2-3, with no clear D. CDR1 is SGHVS, CDR2 FQNEAQ, per germline. This CDR3 is built from 12 residues. V was pared by 1 base and J by 8 bases, with 7 bases between. The CDR3 spells CASSLDEATQYF. For the CDR3, the DNA is TGTGCCAGCAGCTTAGACGAAGCTACGCAGTATTTT.

The sample holds a few counts of this clonotype. A clone one base away is much larger, so this may be a read error. The genes are TRBV25-1 and TRBJ2-3, with 10 bases lining up with TRBD1. This CDR3 spans 14 amino acids. CDR1 is MGHDK and CDR2 is SYGVNS in the germline V gene. Losses at the gene ends were 2 bases for V and 6 bases for J; bases not matched to a gene: 2. This CDR3 is CASSEDRGRDTQYF. CDR3 in DNA: TGTGCCAGCAGTGAAGACAGGGGGCGCGATACGCAGTATTTT.

This clonotype has ten or more counts. The chain recombines TRBV7-3 with TRBJ2-7; 9 positions match TRBD1. Germline V lookup: CDR1 SGHTA, CDR2 FQGTGA. The CDR3 totals 14 residues. The junction had 7 bases not matched to a gene; V was cut back by 5 bases and J by 5 bases. CDR3 coding DNA: TGTGCCAGCAGCCCCGGGACAGGGAGTAACGAGCAGTACTTC. Its translation: CASSPGTGSNEQYF.

This clonotype was counted at least ten times. The chain links TRBV20-1 to TRBJ2-3; weak D call: TRBD2 (5 bases). The CDR3 has 16 amino acids. Trimming shortened V by 1 base and J by 0 bases, and 14 bases separated the two germline ends. The germline V gene has CDR1 DFQATT and CDR2 SNEGSKA (reference sequence). This chain's CDR3 is CSARGVRGGSTDTQYF. The CDR3 region has the DNA TGCAGTGCTAGAGGGGTTCGAGGAGGTAGCACAGATACGCAGTATTTT.

As to this clonotype: This may be a read error: a much more frequent sequence differs by one nucleotide. The rearrangement joins TRBV28 to TRBJ2-5; D remains ambiguous. The J call is doubtful: the DNA matches TRBJ2-1 better. Germline V CDR1 and CDR2: MDHEN, SYDVKM. This CDR3 has 13 residues. The CDR3, as DNA: TGTGCCAACATCCATCGTGCTATGGATGAGCAGTTCTTC. Its translation is CANIHRAMDEQFF.